This T cell receptor beta chain was captured in a study of cytomegalovirus exposure and HLA in healthy donors. Trimming removed 5 bases at V and 3 bases at J, with 10 bases between. CDR1 is SGHVS, CDR2 FNYEAQ, per germline. This CDR3 is built from 14 residues. This PCR relied on a set of 60 Vbeta primers and 13 Jbeta primers. The table came from immunoSEQ multiplex PCR; TCRdb's copy has only in-frame clones and leaves some out. The repertoire holds around 190,000 clones, with about 81% as singletons. The V and J genes are TRBV7-6 and TRBJ2-2; D unclear. This sequence originates from a man aged 18 to 29 in good health and CMV-seronegative. Sequenced input: PBMCs. The CDR3 DNA reads as TGTGCCAGCAGCCGTGACAAATACACCGGGGAGCTGTTTTTT. Protein: CASSRDKYTGELFF. Supplemented by reference TRBV7-6 and TRBJ2-2, the full variable domain reads GAGVSQSPRYKVTKRGQDVALRCDPISGHVSLYWYRQALGQGPEFLTYFNYEAQQDKSGLPNDRFSAERPEGSISTLTIQRTEQRDSAMYRCASSRDKYTGELFFGEGSRLTVL.